The 25 T cell receptor beta chains in this list originate from one sample, sequenced in a study of T cells in Graves' hyperthyroidism and ophthalmopathy. TCR beta CDR3 sequences were amplified from RNA transcripts. First-round RT-PCR of the TCR CDR3 relied on the HTBI primer set. TCRdb passed the multiplex PCR reads through MiXCR, listing each CDR3 protein once. The table has roughly 170,000 distinct CDR3 sequences, 15% to 20% seen once. The specimen sequenced was blood. Receptors originate from a woman between 50 and 59 years old with Graves' hyperthyroidism.

This clonotype occurred many times. The genes are TRBV5-1 and TRBJ2-7; maybe TRBD1 (5 bases). Trimming cost V 2 bases and J 3 bases, with 9 bases left between them. Looked up from germline, CDR1 is SGHRS and CDR2 is YFSETQ. The CDR3 sequence is 13 residues long. CDR3 sequence reads: CASSLQEFYEQYF. CDR3 nucleotide sequence: TGCGCCAGCAGCTTACAGGAATTCTACGAGCAGTACTTC.

This clonotype was recorded a few times. For the CDR3, the DNA is TGTGCCAGCTTGTTTGGGCCAGGGGCGTATGGCTACACCTTC. Protein: CASLFGPGAYGYTF. The chain employs TRBV7-2 and TRBJ1-2, with D possibly matching TRBD1 (6 bases). The CDR3 has 14 amino acids. Germline CDR1 is SGHTA and CDR2 is FQGNSA. Trimming removed 8 bases at V and 5 bases at J, with 18 bases between.

This clonotype appeared many times. V is TRBV12-5 and J is TRBJ2-1, with TRBD2 identical over 9 bases. Trimming removed 3 bases from V and 3 bases from J; junction bases left unmatched: 3. The CDR3 length is 15 residues. Germline V lookup: CDR1 LGHNT, CDR2 FRNRAP. CDR3 sequence reads: CASGFGGGDYNEQFF. CDR3 coding DNA: TGTGCTAGTGGTTTCGGCGGGGGGGACTACAATGAGCAGTTCTTC.

This clonotype was observed a single time. This chain connects TRBV20-1 to TRBJ2-2; D is possibly TRBD2 (5 bases). Trimming pared 3 bases from V and 2 bases from J, leaving 10 bases between. Germline loops: CDR1 DFQATT, CDR2 SNEGSKA (reference sequence). This CDR3 contains 14 residues. The CDR3 reads CSASGGLNTGELFF. As DNA, the CDR3 is TGCAGTGCTAGCGGCGGGCTAAACACCGGGGAGCTGTTTTTT.

This chain links TRBV5-5 with TRBJ2-1; 8 bases are shared with TRBD1. The CDR3 has 15 residues. J was trimmed by 5 bases and V by 0 bases; bases with no gene match: 4. Germline CDR1 SGHKS, CDR2 YYEKEE (reference sequence). CDR3 sequence: CASSLGDRPNNEQFF. CDR3 nucleotide sequence: TGTGCCAGCAGCTTGGGGGACAGGCCGAACAATGAGCAGTTCTTC. Supplemented by reference TRBV5-5 and TRBJ2-1, the full variable domain reads DAGVTQSPTHLIKTRGQQVTLRCSPISGHKSVSWYQQVLGQGPQFIFQYYEKEERGRGNFPDRFSARQFPNYSSELNVNALLLGDSALYLCASSLGDRPNNEQFFGPGTRLTVL.

This clonotype appeared many times. This chain links TRBV5-8 with TRBJ1-1; D is possibly TRBD1 (6 bases). This CDR3 comprises 14 residues. Germline values: CDR1 SGHTS, CDR2 YDEGEE. With 1 base removed from V and 5 bases from J, the gap between germline ends came to 12 bases. DNA for the CDR3: TGTGCCAGCAGCTTGTGGGGGCAAGGGACTGAAGCTTTCTTT. Translated, it gives CASSLWGQGTEAFF.

The rearrangement uses TRBV5-6 and TRBJ1-3, with D perhaps matching TRBD1 (5 bases). The CDR3 is made up of 15 amino acids. V lost 2 bases and J 0 bases, leaving 9 bases between the germline ends. Germline CDR1 and CDR2: SGHDT and YYEEEE. The CDR3, as DNA: TGTGCCAGCAGCTTAAGACAGCTCTCTGGAAACACCATATATTTT. It translates to CASSLRQLSGNTIYF.

In its sample, this clonotype was seen many times. The rearrangement uses TRBV9 and TRBJ2-2; 7 positions match TRBD2. Germline CDR1 reads SGDLS; CDR2 reads YYNGEE. CDR3 length equals 16 residues. Trimming cost V 1 base and J 6 bases; bases outside gene matches: 9. The CDR3: CASSVPSGEAAGELFF. CDR3 nucleotide sequence: TGTGCCAGCAGCGTACCAAGCGGGGAGGCGGCCGGGGAGCTGTTTTTT.

In this sample, this clonotype turned up many times. The CDR3 reads CASSLRGGAFGAFF. In nucleotides, the CDR3 is TGTGCCAGCAGCCTCAGGGGTGGAGCCTTCGGAGCTTTCTTT. This sequence joins TRBV13 and TRBJ1-1, with a possible D match to TRBD1 (6 bases). The CDR3 totals 14 residues. The germline V and J ends were trimmed by 5 bases and 10 bases, with 20 bases remaining between them. The germline CDR1 and CDR2 sequences are PRHDT and FYEKMQ (reference sequence).

This clonotype showed up many times. This sequence joins TRBV28 and TRBJ1-1; maybe TRBD1 (5 bases). With 8 bases removed from V and 1 base from J, the gap between germline ends came to 20 bases. Germline lookup yields CDR1 MDHEN and CDR2 SYDVKM. This CDR3 is 16 amino acids long. The CDR3 DNA sequence: TGTGCCAGCGGACCTGGGGGGGGGTTTCGGAACACTGAAGCTTTCTTT. It specifies CASGPGGGFRNTEAFF. Looking up the rest from reference TRBV28 and TRBJ1-1 gives the full variable domain: DVKVTQSSRYLVKRTGEKVFLECVQDMDHENMFWYRQDPGLGLRLIYFSYDVKMKEKGDIPEGYSVSREKKERFSLILESASTNQTSMYLCASGPGGGFRNTEAFFGQGTRLTVV.

This clonotype has ten or more counts. The chain recombines TRBV20-1 with TRBJ1-2; TRBD1 might be the D (6 bases). Germline CDR1 and CDR2: DFQATT and SNEGSKA (reference sequence). The CDR3 is 15 residues long. V was clipped by 1 base and J by 4 bases, with 16 bases between them. The chain's CDR3 is CSARGILGGGYGYTF. The CDR3 coding sequence is TGCAGTGCTAGAGGGATCCTAGGGGGTGGCTATGGCTACACCTTC.

This clonotype was seen ten or more times. The chain couples TRBV12-3 or TRBV12-4 to TRBJ2-3; 10 bases line up with TRBD2. The CDR3 covers 14 residues. V gave up 5 bases and J gave up 1 base; unmatched junction bases: 0. This CDR3 reads CASSGTSGTDTQYF. DNA for the CDR3: TGTGCCAGCAGTGGGACTAGCGGCACAGATACGCAGTATTTT.

V gene TRBV3-1 combines with J gene TRBJ1-1; the D gene is possibly TRBD1 (6 bases). Germline values: CDR1 LGHDT, CDR2 YNNKEL (reference sequence). The CDR3 is 14 amino acids. Trimming shortened V by 11 bases and J by 5 bases, and 21 bases separated the two germline ends. CDR3 amino acids: CAGFPGHRKTEAFF. Here the CDR3 DNA reads TGTGCCGGATTTCCGGGACATCGAAAAACTGAAGCTTTCTTT.

This clonotype came up a few times. A clone one base away is much larger, so this may be a read error. This rearrangement joins TRBV29-1 to TRBJ2-1; 10 nucleotides agree with TRBD1. The CDR3 has 15 amino acids. CDR1 is SQVTM, CDR2 ANQGSEA, per germline. The CDR3 is CSVKRDRGSYNEQLF. For the CDR3, the DNA is TGCAGCGTCAAACGGGACAGGGGCTCCTACAATGAGCAGCTCTTC.

Notes on this clonotype: A much larger clone differs by one base, so this may be a read error. V usage is TRBV10-3 and J usage is TRBJ1-5, with TRBD1 as a possible D gene (6 bases). CDR3 size: 16 residues. Germline CDR1 ENHRY, CDR2 SYGVKD. Between the trimmed V and J ends, which lost 3 bases and 5 bases, there was a span of 17 bases. CDR3 coding DNA: TGTGCCATCAGTGATCCCGTTCGGACAGCGGATCAGCCCCAGCATTTT. Translated, it gives CAISDPVRTADQPQHF.

This clonotype was counted ten times or more. The V call is TRBV5-1, the J call TRBJ1-2, with 9 bases aligning to TRBD1. V dropped 4 bases and J dropped 2; count of bases not matched to a gene: 6. The CDR3 length is 15 residues. Germline V gene lookup returns CDR1 SGHRS and CDR2 YFSETQ. For the CDR3, the DNA is TGCGCCAGCAGCACGGGACAGGGCTACAACTATGGCTACACCTTC. It yields the protein CASSTGQGYNYGYTF. Based on the CDR3 plus reference TRBV5-1 and TRBJ1-2, the full variable domain is KAGVTQTPRYLIKTRGQQVTLSCSPISGHRSVSWYQQTPGQGLQFLFEYFSETQRNKGNFPGRFSGRQFSNSRSEMNVSTLELGDSALYLCASSTGQGYNYGYTFGSGTRLTVV.

The gene calls are TRBV27 and TRBJ1-2, with TRBD1 identical over 9 bases. CDR3 length: 15 residues. Germline trimming cut 6 bases from V and 7 bases from J; bases unmatched to any gene: 12. Germline CDR1 is MNHEY and CDR2 is SMNVEV (reference sequence). Written as DNA, the CDR3 is TGTGCCAGCAGAGCCCAACAGGGGGCGCATATTGGCTACACCTTC. It encodes CASRAQQGAHIGYTF.

Only a few counts were recorded for this clonotype. The chain links TRBV6-2 or TRBV6-3 to TRBJ2-7; D uncertain. This CDR3 is built from 13 residues. Germline CDR1 and CDR2: MNHEY and SVGEGT. V gave up 0 bases and J gave up 6 bases, with 9 bases separating them. The CDR3 DNA reads as TGTGCCAGCAGTTACTCGATCGTCAGCGAGCAGTACTTC. Its protein product is CASSYSIVSEQYF.

This clonotype was recorded many times. This rearrangement joins TRBV27 to TRBJ1-2; 7 nucleotides line up with TRBD1. CDR1 and CDR2 from the germline V gene are MNHEY and SMNVEV (reference sequence). The CDR3 is made up of 15 amino acids. J was trimmed by 1 base and V by 5 bases; bases with no gene match: 7. The CDR3 DNA sequence: TGTGCCAGCAGTCCTTCTAGACAGGGTAACTATGGCTACACCTTC. Protein product: CASSPSRQGNYGYTF.

The chain links TRBV6-2 or TRBV6-3 to TRBJ2-2; D perhaps matches TRBD2 (5 bases). Germline V gene data show CDR1 as MNHEY and CDR2 as SVGEGT. The CDR3 covers 19 residues. V dropped 6 bases and J dropped 6 bases, with 29 bases sitting between them. For the CDR3, the DNA is TGTGCCAGCAGAGTCCCGGACGGGTACCACCAAGGGAGTGCCGGGGAGCTGTTTTTT. This translates into CASRVPDGYHQGSAGELFF.

This clonotype was seen many times. The rearrangement uses TRBV5-5 and TRBJ2-7; TRBD1 agrees at 9 bases. The CDR3 sequence is 15 residues long. Germline lookup yields CDR1 SGHKS and CDR2 YYEKEE (reference sequence). Germline trimming cut 4 bases from V and 4 bases from J; bases unmatched to any gene: 9. CDR3 sequence (DNA): TGTGCCAGCAGCGCCACCGGGACAGGGCTGTACGAGCAGTACTTC. Protein product: CASSATGTGLYEQYF.

This clonotype was observed many times. The J gene is TRBJ2-5, the V gene TRBV5-1; 9 bases match TRBD1. Germline loops: CDR1 SGHRS, CDR2 YFSETQ. The CDR3 has 15 residues. Trimming at V came to 7 bases and at J to 1 base, leaving 8 bases not matched to a gene. CDR3 loop: CASGHGTGLQETQYF. DNA of the CDR3: TGCGCCAGCGGGCATGGGACAGGGCTCCAAGAGACCCAGTACTTC.

This clonotype was observed many times. The chain couples TRBV3-1 to TRBJ1-2; no clear D gene. Per the germline V gene, CDR1 is LGHDT and CDR2 is YNNKEL (reference sequence). Trimming took 1 base from V and 4 from J, leaving 1 base between them. CDR3 length: 11 residues. The CDR3 nucleotides are TGTGCCAGCAGCCAAGGCTATGGCTACACCTTC. Its translation: CASSQGYGYTF.

The V gene is TRBV4-3, the J gene TRBJ1-5; 8 positions agree with TRBD1. V shed 0 bases, J shed 4 bases, and the junction held 8 bases outside the gene matches. Germline CDR1 LGHNA, CDR2 YSLEER. The CDR3 runs 17 residues. The CDR3 reads CASSQDYMGQANQPQHF. As DNA, the CDR3 is TGCGCCAGCAGCCAAGATTATATGGGACAGGCGAATCAGCCCCAGCATTTT.

Many counts were recorded for this clonotype. The chain carries TRBV6-2 or TRBV6-3 and TRBJ1-1; D is undetermined. The CDR3 has 13 residues. Germline V gene lookup returns CDR1 MNHEY and CDR2 SVGEGT. V was trimmed by 0 bases and J by 8 bases, leaving 10 bases between them. This chain's CDR3 is CASSYSEILEAFF. The DNA for the CDR3 is TGTGCCAGCAGTTACTCGGAAATTCTCGAAGCTTTCTTT.